This TCR beta chain originates from a study of blood T cell repertoires in COVID-19. Study details: Sites across the United States, Italy and Spain contributed samples from acute and convalescent COVID-19. Sources were T cells, B-cell-depleted T cells, or PBMCs; the material itself was cDNA or gDNA.

The CDR3 has 17 amino acids. Germline V gene lookup returns CDR1 ENHRY and CDR2 SYGVKD. After removal of 3 bases from V and 0 bases from J, the junction contained 9 bases not matched to a gene. Per the original methods: Quantification of nucleated cells was approximated via reference gene primer amplification. Some clones are missing from TCRdb's copy, which holds only in-frame ones; the method was immunoSEQ multiplex PCR. The V and J calls and clone size come from that table; D and trimming were worked out from the DNA. The table records over 10,000 clones, roughly four fifths of them present only once.

Sequencing used peripheral blood. The sequence came from a man at least 80 years old with acute or convalescent COVID-19. This chain connects TRBV10-3 to TRBJ2-7, with TRBD1 matching over 9 bases. The CDR3 DNA reads as TGTGCCATCAGTGATTTGTCGGGACAGGGCTTCTCCTACGAGCAGTACTTC. Its protein product is CAISDLSGQGFSYEQYF.